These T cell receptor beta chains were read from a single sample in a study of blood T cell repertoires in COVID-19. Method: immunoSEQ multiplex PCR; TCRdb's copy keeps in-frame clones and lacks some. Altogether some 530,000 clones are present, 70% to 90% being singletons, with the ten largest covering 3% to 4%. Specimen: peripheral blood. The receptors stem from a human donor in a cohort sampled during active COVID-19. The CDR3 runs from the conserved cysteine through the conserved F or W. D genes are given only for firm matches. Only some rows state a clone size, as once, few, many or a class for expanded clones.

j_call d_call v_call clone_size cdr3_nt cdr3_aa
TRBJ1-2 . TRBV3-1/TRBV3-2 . TGTGCCAGCAGCCAAGATAAACAGCTTACTTTTAGCTACACCTTC CASSQDKQLTFSYTF
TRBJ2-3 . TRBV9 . TGTGCCAGCAGCCCACGGACTGGCACAGATACGCAGTATTTT CASSPRTGTDTQYF
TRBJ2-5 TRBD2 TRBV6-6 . TGTGCCAGCAGTCCCGGGACTAGCGGGAGTTCCAGGGAGACCCAGTACTTC CASSPGTSGSSRETQYF
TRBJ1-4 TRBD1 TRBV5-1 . TGCGCCAGCAGCTTGGTTGGGACAGAGGGTGAAAAACTGTTTTTT CASSLVGTEGEKLFF
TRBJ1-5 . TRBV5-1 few TGCGCCAGCAGCTTCTTCCCCTCGGGGGGGGATCAGCCCCAGCATTTT CASSFFPSGGDQPQHF
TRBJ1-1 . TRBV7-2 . TGTGCCAGCAGCTTATTCGAGGTTGGGAACACTGAAGCTTTCTTT CASSLFEVGNTEAFF
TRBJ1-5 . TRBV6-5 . TGTGCCAGCCGGACTGACTACGGTCAGCCCCAGCATTTT CASRTDYGQPQHF
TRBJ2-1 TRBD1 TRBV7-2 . TGTGCCAGCAGCTTAATGGGACAGGGGCTCCGGGGGCAGTTCTTC CASSLMGQGLRGQFF
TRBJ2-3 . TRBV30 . TGTGCCTGGAAGCTGCAGGGCGCAGATACGCAGTATTTT CAWKLQGADTQYF
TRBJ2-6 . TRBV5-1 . TGCGCCAGCAGCTTGCCGGGAGTCGCCTCTGGGGCCAACGTCCTGACTTTC CASSLPGVASGANVLTF
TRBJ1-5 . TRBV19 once TGTGCCAGTAGCGCACAGGGCCCCGGCAATCAGCCCCAGCATTTT CASSAQGPGNQPQHF
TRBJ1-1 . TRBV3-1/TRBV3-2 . TGTGCCAGCAGAACCAGGAACACTGAAGCTTTCTTT CASRTRNTEAFF
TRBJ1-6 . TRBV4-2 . TGTGCCAGCAGCCAAGATCTCGGCAGGGGCGCCTATAATTCACCCCTCCACTTT CASSQDLGRGAYNSPLHF
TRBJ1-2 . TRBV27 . TGTGCCACCGCTGGGGCTTCGAACTATGGCTACACCTTC CATAGASNYGYTF
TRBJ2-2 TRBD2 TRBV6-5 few TGTGCCAGCAGAAACCTAGCGGGAGTAGGCGGGGAGCTGTTTTTT CASRNLAGVGGELFF
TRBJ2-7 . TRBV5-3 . TGTGCCAGAAGCTTGAGTGGGAGAGTGCAGTACTTC CARSLSGRVQYF
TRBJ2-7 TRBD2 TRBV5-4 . TGTGCCAGCAGCCCCGGGAGCGGGGCCTCCTACGAGCAGTACTTC CASSPGSGASYEQYF
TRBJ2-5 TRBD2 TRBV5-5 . TGTGCCAGCAGACCCGGGACTAGCGACCAAGAGACCCAGTACTTC CASRPGTSDQETQYF
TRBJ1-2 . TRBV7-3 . TGTGCCAGCAGCTTAATGGCACAGGAGGGCTACACCTTC CASSLMAQEGYTF
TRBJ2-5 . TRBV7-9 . TGTGCCAGCAGCTCCGGGGGAACCCAAGAGACCCAGTACTTC CASSSGGTQETQYF
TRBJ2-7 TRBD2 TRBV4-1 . TGCGCCAGCAGCTCACTAGCGGGCCCCTACGAGCAGTACTTC CASSSLAGPYEQYF
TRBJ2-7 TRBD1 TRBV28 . TGTGCCAGCAGACCCTCCGGGACAGGGGGAACCTACGAGCAGTACTTC CASRPSGTGGTYEQYF
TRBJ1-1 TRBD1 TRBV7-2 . TGTGCCAGCAGCTTGGGATTCGGACAGGGGGCCCCTGAAGCTTTCTTT CASSLGFGQGAPEAFF
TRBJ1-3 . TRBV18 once TGTGCCAGCTCACCAATAGAACGGGGAAACACCATATATTTT CASSPIERGNTIYF
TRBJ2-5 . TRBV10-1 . TGCGCCACCCTGGGCAGGCAAGAGACCCAGTACTTC CATLGRQETQYF
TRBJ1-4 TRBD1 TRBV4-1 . TGCGCCAGCAGCCAAGGTTCGACAGGGGGATTCGAAAAACTGTTTTTT CASSQGSTGGFEKLFF
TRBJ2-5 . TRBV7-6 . TGTGCCAGCAGCGCCACGGAGGAGGTCCAGGCGACCCAGTACTTC CASSATEEVQATQYF
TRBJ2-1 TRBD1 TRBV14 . TGTGCCAGCAGCCAAACGGGACAGGGTGCGGAGTTCTTC CASSQTGQGAEFF
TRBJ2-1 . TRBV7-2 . TGTGCCAGCAGCCCCGAGTCGTGGTACTCCTACAATGAGCAGTTCTTC CASSPESWYSYNEQFF
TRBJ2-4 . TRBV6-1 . TGTGCCAGCAGTGAAGCACGAAAGAGCATTCAGTACTTC CASSEARKSIQYF
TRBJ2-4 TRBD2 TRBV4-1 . TGCGCCAGCAGCCTGGGACTAGCGGGAGGACTAGCCAAAAACATTCAGTACTTC CASSLGLAGGLAKNIQYF
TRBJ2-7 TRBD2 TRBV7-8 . TGTGCCAGCAGCCCCGCGGGGGGGCAGAGCTCCTACGAGCAGTACTTC CASSPAGGQSSYEQYF
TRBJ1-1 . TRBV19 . TGTGCCAGTAGTATGGAGGGGAACACTGAAGCTTTCTTT CASSMEGNTEAFF
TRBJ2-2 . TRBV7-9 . TGTGCCAGCAGCATTAGACAGAGCACCGGGGAGCTGTTTTTT CASSIRQSTGELFF
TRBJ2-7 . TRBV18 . TGTGCCAGCTCACCGTGGACGGGGAGCTCCTACGAGCAGTACTTC CASSPWTGSSYEQYF
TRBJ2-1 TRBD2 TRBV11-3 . TGTGCCAGCAGCCATAGCGGGAGGGACAATGAGCAGTTCTTC CASSHSGRDNEQFF
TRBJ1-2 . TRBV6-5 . TGTGCCAGCAGTTCCTCCATAGGCGGAGTAGAAGGCTACACCTTC CASSSSIGGVEGYTF
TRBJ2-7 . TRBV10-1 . TGCGCCAGCAGTGGAGACAGGGGCAGCGGGGACGAGCAGTACTTC CASSGDRGSGDEQYF
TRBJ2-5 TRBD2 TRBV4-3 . TGCGCCAGCAGCCATGGACTAGCGGGAGATCTGGAGACCCAGTACTTC CASSHGLAGDLETQYF
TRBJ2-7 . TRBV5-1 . TGCGCCAGCAGCGCCCTCTTCGGGAACTCCTACGAGCAGTACTTC CASSALFGNSYEQYF
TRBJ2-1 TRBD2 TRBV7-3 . TGTGCCAGCAGCTTAGTGATAGCGGGACGGAATGAGCAGTTCTTC CASSLVIAGRNEQFF
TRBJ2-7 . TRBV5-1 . TGCGCCAGCAGCAGCAAGTACGAGCAGTACTTC CASSSKYEQYF
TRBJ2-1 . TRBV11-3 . TGTGCCAGCAGCTTAAGGCGGTCGAGCAATGAGCAGTTCTTC CASSLRRSSNEQFF
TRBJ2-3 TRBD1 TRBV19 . TGTGCCAGTAGTCTGGGACAGAACACAGATACGCAGTATTTT CASSLGQNTDTQYF
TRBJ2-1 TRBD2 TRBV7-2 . TGTGCCAGCAGCTTAGCCTCAACCCCGGGACTAGCGGAGCAGTTCTTC CASSLASTPGLAEQFF
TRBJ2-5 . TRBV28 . TGTGCCAGCAGTTTTCGGGGGAGCCAAGAGACCCAGTACTTC CASSFRGSQETQYF
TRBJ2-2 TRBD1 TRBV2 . TGTGCCAGCACTCCGACAGGGGGCGGGGAGCTGTTTTTT CASTPTGGGELFF
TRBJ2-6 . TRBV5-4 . TGTGCCAGCATACAGGGATCTGGGGCCAACGTCCTGACTTTC CASIQGSGANVLTF
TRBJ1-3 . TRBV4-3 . TGCGCCAGCAGCCAAGTCCCTCGCGGGGGAGATAGAAACACCATATATTTT CASSQVPRGGDRNTIYF
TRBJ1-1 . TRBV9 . TGTGCCAGCACCGAAGCCGGTTTGAACACTGAAGCTTTCTTT CASTEAGLNTEAFF
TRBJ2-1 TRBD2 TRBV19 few TGTGCCAGTAGCCGGACTAGCAATATCGATGAGCAGTTCTTC CASSRTSNIDEQFF
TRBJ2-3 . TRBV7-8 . TGTGCCAGCAGCTCCCCCGGGGGTGGCATAGATACGCAGTATTTT CASSSPGGGIDTQYF